This entry concerns a single T cell receptor beta chain. Antigen specificity is unknown. The CDR3 is 15 residues long. Germline CDR1 SGDLS, CDR2 YYNGEE. The V gene lost 3 bases and the J gene lost 1 base, with 13 bases spanning the gap. The beta constant-region primer was an equimolar mix of two oligonucleotides covering TRBC1 and TRBC2. Nested alpha and beta constant-region primers with the SP2 primer drove four PCR rounds on ligated cDNA. Ligation attached a single-stranded oligonucleotide with a 12-nucleotide UMI and the SP2 primer to the cDNA 3' end. MiXCR was run by TCRdb on the UMI-ligation and nested PCR reads, yielding one entry per CDR3 protein. The data show 150,000 or so distinct CDR3 sequences, with under 25% seen just once and approximately 0.1% held by the top ten. The data stem from a study of naive and memory T cell subsets. Points from the study as a whole: Possibly reflecting memory cells re-expressing CD45RA, a few larger clonotypes occurred in naive repertoires, especially CD8. Over 90% of naive TCR sequences appeared only once after error correction, unlike memory subsets. Gini index rose across naive, CM, EM and EMRA in CD4 and CD8.

The receptor's source is a human donor in good health. The J gene is TRBJ2-5, the V gene TRBV9; D perhaps matches TRBD1 (6 bases). The sequenced sample consisted of naive CD4+ T cells from blood. The CDR3 spells CASSDKGTPQETQYF. The CDR3 DNA reads as TGTGCCAGCAGCGACAAAGGGACACCCCAAGAGACCCAGTACTTC.